This T cell receptor beta chain was identified during a study of blood T cell repertoires in COVID-19. Here immunoSEQ multiplex PCR was the method, and the copy in TCRdb shows in-frame clones only, minus some. The table has about 280,000 clones, roughly 85% seen once. This CDR3 has 15 amino acids. Germline loops: CDR1 SNHLY, CDR2 FYNNEI. V trimming: 8 bases; J trimming: 0 bases; junction bases outside the gene matches: 7. This clone came up a few times. Sample: PBMCs or T cells enriched from blood (not recorded which). The chain joins TRBV2 to TRBJ1-3, with 7 bases lining up with TRBD1. This TCR came from a woman between 50 and 59 years old who had recovered from COVID-19. The CDR3 loop is CASGRDRASGNTIYF. The DNA for the CDR3 is TGTGCCAGCGGACGCGACAGGGCCTCTGGAAACACCATATATTTT.